A selection of T cell receptor beta chains follows, all from one sample in a study of blood T cells in healthy people across ages. Via MiXCR, TCRdb re-called the 5' RACE reads, giving one row per CDR3 protein. The data hold fewer than 800,000 distinct CDR3 sequences, with 49% observed a single time. Sequenced input: blood. These receptors all stem from a woman aged 55-69 years in good health. CDR3s include the opening cysteine and the closing phenylalanine or tryptophan. Each record gives: V gene, clone size, D gene, J gene, CDR3 DNA, CDR3 protein. D genes are given only for firm matches. Only some rows state a clone size, as once, few, many or a class for expanded clones.

TRBV28,-,TRBD1,TRBJ2-1,TGTGCCAGCAGGGACAGGTCCTCCTACAATGAGCAGTTCTTC,CASRDRSSYNEQFF
TRBV7-3,few,TRBD1,TRBJ1-1,TGTGCCAGCAGCTCAACCCAGGGGGCGACTGAAGCTTTCTTT,CASSSTQGATEAFF
TRBV5-1,-,TRBD2,TRBJ2-3,TGCGCCAGCAGCTTGGTGATGGGGACTAGTACGGATACGCAGTATTTT,CASSLVMGTSTDTQYF
TRBV6-5,-,TRBD1,TRBJ1-4,TGTGCCAGCAGTTACTCGTCGGGGACAGTCGCTGAAAAACTGTTTTTT,CASSYSSGTVAEKLFF
TRBV20-1,-,TRBD1,TRBJ1-2,TGCAGTGCTACCTCCGGGACAGGGAATATGTATGGTGGCTACACCTTC,CSATSGTGNMYGGYTF
TRBV6-5,-,TRBD2,TRBJ2-1,TGTGCCAGCAGTTACTCCCTCGGACTAGCGGGAGTTCAGTTCTTC,CASSYSLGLAGVQFF
TRBV27,many,-,TRBJ1-6,TGTGCCAGCAGTTCTGGGCTGCTAGGATTTAGGTCACCCCTCCACTTT,CASSSGLLGFRSPLHF
TRBV24-1,-,-,TRBJ2-3,TGTGCCACCAGTGAACGGACAAGCACAGATACGCAGTATTTT,CATSERTSTDTQYF
TRBV29-1,few,-,TRBJ1-1,TGCAGCGTGAGGGGATTCAACACTGAAGCTTTCTTT,CSVRGFNTEAFF
TRBV6-6,-,TRBD1,TRBJ1-5,TGTGCCAGCAGTCTACTCGACAGGGCCCAGCCCCAGCATTTT,CASSLLDRAQPQHF
TRBV7-9,-,TRBD1,TRBJ2-7,TGTGCCAGCAGCCTGGGACAGGGGGTCTTCTACGAGCAGTACTTC,CASSLGQGVFYEQYF
TRBV30,-,TRBD2,TRBJ2-7,TGTGCCTGGAGGGGTACTAGCGGGAGGAGCTCCTACAATGAGCAGTACTTC,CAWRGTSGRSSYNEQYF
TRBV5-1,-,TRBD2,TRBJ2-1,TGCGCCAGCAGACCGACTAGCGGGAGGGGTGACAATGAGCAGTTCTTC,CASRPTSGRGDNEQFF
TRBV2,-,TRBD2,TRBJ2-1,TGTGCCAGCCCGCCCGGGAGGGCGGAGAATGAGCAGTTCTTC,CASPPGRAENEQFF
TRBV29-1,-,-,TRBJ2-1,TGCAGCGTTACGGTTACCTACAATGAGCAGTTCTTC,CSVTVTYNEQFF
TRBV7-2,few,TRBD2,TRBJ2-3,TGTGCCAGCAGCTTCAAGCGGGAGTCAGATACGCAGTATTTT,CASSFKRESDTQYF
TRBV27,-,-,TRBJ2-1,TGTGCCAGCAGTTTCTACGATGAGCAGTTCTTC,CASSFYDEQFF
TRBV10-3,-,-,TRBJ1-1,TGTGCCATCACTGGGACGGGGAACACTGAAGCTTTCTTT,CAITGTGNTEAFF
TRBV10-3,-,-,TRBJ2-5,TGTGCCATCAGTGACTCGAGGGGGAACGTTCAAGAGACCCAGTACTTC,CAISDSRGNVQETQYF
TRBV15,-,-,TRBJ2-7,TGTGCCACCGGCCTAGGGCCAGGTCGAGCCTCCTACGAGCAGTACTTC,CATGLGPGRASYEQYF
TRBV25-1,-,TRBD2,TRBJ2-3,TGTGCCAGCAGTGATAGCGGGAAGGGCACAGATACGCAGTATTTT,CASSDSGKGTDTQYF
TRBV29-1,few,-,TRBJ2-5,TGCAGCGTTGAGAACAGGGTGCGGGAGACCCAGTACTTC,CSVENRVRETQYF
TRBV30,-,TRBD2,TRBJ2-7,TGTGCCTGGAGTAGACGGGGGGGTTCCTACAATGAGCAGTACTTC,CAWSRRGGSYNEQYF
TRBV2,-,-,TRBJ2-5,TGTGCCAGCAGATCCAGCAGAGGCCAAGAGACCCAGTACTTC,CASRSSRGQETQYF
TRBV4-2,-,-,TRBJ2-1,TGTGCCAGCAGCCAAGTCTGGAACAATGAGCAGTTCTTC,CASSQVWNNEQFF
TRBV6-5,-,TRBD1,TRBJ1-1,TGTGCCAGTAGACGGACAGGGGCGAACACTGAAGCTTTCTTT,CASRRTGANTEAFF
TRBV27,-,TRBD2,TRBJ2-7,TGTGCCAGCAGTGCCGGGACTAGCGGAGCCGGCAGCTCCTACGAGCAGTACTTC,CASSAGTSGAGSSYEQYF
TRBV29-1,-,-,TRBJ2-1,TGCAGCGTTACAATGACAGGCGGCGCTGGAAATGAGCAGTTCTTC,CSVTMTGGAGNEQFF
TRBV3-1,many,TRBD2,TRBJ2-5,TGTGCCAGCAGCTCACCAGCGGGAGTTTTTGAGACCCAGTACTTC,CASSSPAGVFETQYF
TRBV15,few,-,TRBJ2-5,TGTGCCACCAGCAGAGGGGGGGGGGCACAAGAGACCCAGTACTTC,CATSRGGGAQETQYF
TRBV7-2,few,TRBD2,TRBJ2-5,TGTGCCAGCAGCCCCGGGACTAGCTTAGAGACCCAGTACTTC,CASSPGTSLETQYF
TRBV28,few,-,TRBJ2-1,TGTGCCAGCAGTGGACAGTTCAATGAGCAGTTCTTC,CASSGQFNEQFF
TRBV9,once,-,TRBJ1-6,TGTGCCAGCAGCGCGACAGTGCAAAATTCACCCCTCCACTTT,CASSATVQNSPLHF
TRBV4-3,-,-,TRBJ2-3,TGCGCCAGCAACCAAGGCCCCCAGGGTATGGGCACAGATACGCAGTATTTT,CASNQGPQGMGTDTQYF
TRBV29-1,many,TRBD1,TRBJ2-1,TGCAGCGTGGAACAGGGGAGCTTGAGAAATGAGCAGTTCTTC,CSVEQGSLRNEQFF
TRBV6-2/TRBV6-3,-,-,TRBJ2-7,TGTGCCAGCAGTTACTTAACTTCCGCCTACGAGCAGTACTTC,CASSYLTSAYEQYF
TRBV7-2,-,TRBD1,TRBJ2-3,TGTGCCAGCAGCTTAGGGCCAGGGGGCGCAACCCCACGACCGTATTTT,CASSLGPGGATPRPYF
TRBV5-1,-,-,TRBJ2-1,TGCGCCAGCAGCTTGCTTCATGAGCAGTTCTTC,CASSLLHEQFF
TRBV7-9,few,-,TRBJ2-5,TGTGCCAGCAGCGTTATTACGCTCCAAGAGACCCAGTACTTC,CASSVITLQETQYF
TRBV7-2,many,-,TRBJ1-2,TGTGCCAGCAGCTTAGGAGGCCGCAGTCGTGGCTACACCTTC,CASSLGGRSRGYTF
TRBV2,-,TRBD2,TRBJ2-1,TGTGCCAGCAGAGGACTAGCGGGGATCCCTGGTGAGCAGTTCTTC,CASRGLAGIPGEQFF
TRBV2,-,-,TRBJ2-1,TGTGCCAGCAAAGTCCCTGACACGTACAATGAGCAGTTCTTC,CASKVPDTYNEQFF
TRBV12-3/TRBV12-4,-,-,TRBJ2-7,TGTGCCAGCAGTTCCCTTGGCGGGATATCCAATGAGCAGTACTTC,CASSSLGGISNEQYF
TRBV5-1,-,-,TRBJ1-2,TGCGCCAGCAGCGAAGACTCTTCATCGGGCGGCTACACCTTC,CASSEDSSSGGYTF
TRBV6-6,-,-,TRBJ2-1,TGTGCCAGCAGTGGACACCTCAATGAGCAGTTCTTC,CASSGHLNEQFF
TRBV2,many,TRBD1,TRBJ2-3,TGTGCCAGCAGTGGGACAGGCCCGACAGATACGCAGTATTTT,CASSGTGPTDTQYF
TRBV20-1,few,-,TRBJ2-7,TGCAGTGCAACCGGGCCCTGGGGCGCCTACGAGCAGTACTTC,CSATGPWGAYEQYF
TRBV4-3,-,TRBD1,TRBJ2-7,TGCGCCAGCAGCCCCGGACAGGGGGCCCTCGGGGATGAGCAGTACTTC,CASSPGQGALGDEQYF
TRBV3-1,few,TRBD1,TRBJ2-3,TGTGCCAGCAGCCAAGATAGACAGGGGAGGACAGATACGCAGTATTTT,CASSQDRQGRTDTQYF
TRBV7-2,-,TRBD2,TRBJ2-7,TGTGCCAGCGAACCCGGACTAGCGCGGTATGAGCAGTACTTC,CASEPGLARYEQYF
TRBV7-3,-,TRBD2,TRBJ2-1,TGTGCCAGCAGTTCTAGCGGATCCCTCTACAATGAGCAGTTCTTC,CASSSSGSLYNEQFF
TRBV7-9,-,TRBD1,TRBJ2-7,TGTGCCAGCAGCCCTACCGGGACAGGGAGAGAGCAGTACTTC,CASSPTGTGREQYF
TRBV7-2,-,TRBD1,TRBJ2-1,TGTGCCAGCAGCCTGGGGACAGAACCTTACAATGAGCAGTTCTTC,CASSLGTEPYNEQFF
TRBV5-5,-,TRBD2,TRBJ2-1,TGTGCCAGCAGATCTAGCGGGAATAACAATGAGCAGTTCTTC,CASRSSGNNNEQFF
TRBV5-1,-,-,TRBJ2-1,TGCGCCAGCAGCACTGGACTCCTCTACAATGAGCAGTTCTTC,CASSTGLLYNEQFF